The source of this T cell receptor beta chain is a study of T cell repertoires in aging, cancer and after chemotherapy. Overall study: Roughly 9.3 million TCR reads made up the full dataset.

Within the sample, this clonotype is medium-sized. Its target is not known. Findings of the study overall: In healthy donors, age-related TCR diversity loss mainly reflected lost richness. Rebound thymic output was suggested by rising median generation probability during chemotherapy in each cancer cohort. No conclusions about immunological memory after chemotherapy can be drawn from the repertoire data.

TRB rearrangements spanning V, D and J were amplified using mixed TRB-A/B primers. TCRdb re-called the multiplex PCR reads through MiXCR, storing one row per CDR3 protein. The sample has about 6,000 distinct CDR3 sequences; under 30% are singletons. Amplification of TCR beta used genomic DNA extracted from peripheral blood. The V segment lost 3 bases and the J segment 1 base; nucleotides outside the gene matches: 3. CDR3 length: 15 amino acids. From germline, CDR1 is GTSNPN and CDR2 SVGIG (reference sequence). The source is a human donor in good health. Sequences were obtained from blood. The chain carries TRBV30 and TRBJ2-1; 10 positions agree with TRBD2. CDR3 amino acids: CAWRTGLASYNEQFF. The CDR3 region has the DNA TGTGCCTGGAGAACGGGACTAGCGTCCTACAATGAGCAGTTCTTC. Supplemented by reference TRBV30 and TRBJ2-1, the full variable domain reads SQTIHQWPATLVQPVGSPLSLECTVEGTSNPNLYWYRQAAGRGLQLLFYSVGIGQISSEVPQNLSASRPQDRQFILSSKKLLLSDSGFYLCAWRTGLASYNEQFFGPGTRLTVL.